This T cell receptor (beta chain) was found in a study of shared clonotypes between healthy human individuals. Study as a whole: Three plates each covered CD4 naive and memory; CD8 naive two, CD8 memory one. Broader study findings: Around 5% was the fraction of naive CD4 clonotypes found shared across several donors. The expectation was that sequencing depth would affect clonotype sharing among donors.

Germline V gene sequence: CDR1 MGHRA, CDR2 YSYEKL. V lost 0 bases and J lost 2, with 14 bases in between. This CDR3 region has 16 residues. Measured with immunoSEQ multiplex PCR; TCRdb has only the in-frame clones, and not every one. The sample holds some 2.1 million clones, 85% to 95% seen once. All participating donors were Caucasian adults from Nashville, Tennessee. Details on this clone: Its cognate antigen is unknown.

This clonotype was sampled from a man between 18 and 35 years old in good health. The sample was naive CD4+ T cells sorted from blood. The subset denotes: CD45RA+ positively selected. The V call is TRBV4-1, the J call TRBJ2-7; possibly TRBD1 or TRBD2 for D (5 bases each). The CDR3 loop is CASSQDLGWDAYEQYF. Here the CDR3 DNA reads TGCGCCAGCAGCCAAGATCTGGGTTGGGACGCCTACGAGCAGTACTTC.